The 5 T cell receptor beta chains below come from one sample, sequenced in a study of OX40 agonist ivuxolimab in advanced cancers. The data were produced by immunoSEQ multiplex PCR, yet TCRdb's version contains in-frame clones alone and is incomplete. The data show tens of thousands of clones, approximately 80% seen once. This material consisted of CD4+ or CD8+ T cells sorted from blood, taken in a trial of the OX40 agonist ivuxolimab. Receptor source: an adult with an advanced solid tumor such as melanoma, head and neck, liver or kidney cancer.

The rearrangement uses TRBV14 and TRBJ2-7; D could derive from TRBD1 or TRBD2 (5 bases each). The ends were cut back, 5 bases at V and 3 bases at J, with 17 bases in the middle. CDR1 SGHDN and CDR2 FVKESK come from the germline V gene. The CDR3 runs 15 residues. The CDR3 DNA follows: TGTGCCAGCAGCTACCTTGGGACGGCGTTCTACGAGCAGTACTTC. Its translation: CASSYLGTAFYEQYF.

The genes are TRBV29-1 and TRBJ2-5, with a weak D call TRBD2 (6 bases). From germline, CDR1 is SQVTM and CDR2 ANQGSEA. The CDR3 has 13 amino acids. Trimming cost V 3 bases and J 5 bases, with 13 bases left between them. CDR3 protein: CSVEVGGGETQYF. CDR3 bases: TGCAGCGTTGAGGTGGGAGGCGGCGAGACCCAGTACTTC.

The chain combines TRBV7-2 with TRBJ2-2; D may be TRBD1 or TRBD2 (5 bases each). The CDR3 consists of 16 residues. Trimming removed 5 bases from V and 1 base from J, with 14 bases in between. Looked up from germline, CDR1 is SGHTA and CDR2 is FQGNSA. CDR3 sequence: CASSPRLRGNTGELFF. The DNA for the CDR3 is TGTGCCAGCAGCCCGCGGTTGAGGGGGAACACCGGGGAGCTGTTTTTT.

The CDR3 loop is CAWDPGQGSYEQYF. As DNA, the CDR3 is TGTGCCTGGGATCCGGGACAGGGCTCCTACGAGCAGTACTTC. The gene calls are TRBV30 and TRBJ2-7; 9 bases fit TRBD1. V dropped 5 bases and J dropped 0; count of bases not matched to a gene: 5. The CDR3 runs 14 residues. CDR1 is GTSNPN and CDR2 is SVGIG in the germline V gene (reference sequence).

The rearrangement joins TRBV7-2 to TRBJ2-3; a weak D match, TRBD2 (5 bases). CDR3 length: 12 amino acids. The germline V gene has CDR1 SGHTA and CDR2 FQGNSA. The germline V and J ends were trimmed by 5 bases and 9 bases, with 12 bases remaining between them. The CDR3 spells CASSRTGETQYF. The CDR3 DNA sequence: TGTGCCAGCAGCAGAACCGGGGAGACGCAGTATTTT. The full variable domain, in which reference TRBV7-2 and TRBJ2-3 provide the parts outside the CDR3, is GAGVSQSPSNKVTEKGKDVELRCDPISGHTALYWYRQSLGQGLEFLIYFQGNSAPDKSGLPSDRFSAERTGGSVSTLTIQRTQQEDSAVYLCASSRTGETQYFGPGTRLTVL.